This note documents a single T cell receptor beta chain sequence. The antigen remains undetermined. The data were taken from a study of radiation and T cells in renal cell carcinoma. Time point in this sample: blood 4 weeks post-SBRT, at nephrectomy. The treatment denotes: 15 Gy SBRT to primary tumor, nephrectomy 4 weeks later. Nephrectomy followed 15 Gy stereotactic body radiation by 4 weeks. Profiling relied on immunoSEQ multiplex PCR, and the TCRdb table lists in-frame clones only, not all of them. The sample has around 81,000 clones, around four fifths seen once; the top ten hold more than 9%. The study's findings and limits: Top tumor clonotypes rose in blood 2 weeks post-radiation, then contracted.

This specimen consisted of blood, obtained from a patient whose treatment included radiotherapy and nephrectomy. This TCR was sampled from a man aged 50-60 years with renal cell carcinoma.

The CDR3 region has the DNA TGTGCCAGCAGTGAGGGGGGAGGGGCGGATGGCTACACCTTC. This encodes CASSEGGGADGYTF. The genes are TRBV2 and TRBJ1-2, with D perhaps TRBD1 (5 bases). CDR1 SNHLY and CDR2 FYNNEI come from the germline V gene. Trimming took 3 bases from V and 6 from J, leaving 14 bases between them. CDR3 length equals 14 residues.